The 10 T cell receptor beta chains given below trace back to one sample, sequenced in a study of Ad26.COV2.S vaccination and SARS-CoV-2 variants. Regarding treatment: roughly 20 received Ad26.COV2.S at low or high dose, single or two shots; about 5 received placebo; per-sample allocation not given. Sampling was performed 63 days after the first vaccine or placebo injection. Measured with immunoSEQ multiplex PCR; TCRdb has only the in-frame clones, and not every one. Counted here are around 320,000 clones, approximately 80% occurring once; the ten biggest clones make up around 2.2%. The specimen was peripheral blood, collected in a trial of Ad26.COV2.S vaccine versus placebo. These receptor sequences come from a person between 18 and 60 years old who received the Ad26.COV2.S COVID-19 vaccine or a placebo.

The rearrangement joins TRBV5-1 to TRBJ1-2, with D maybe TRBD1 (6 bases). The CDR3 loop spans 18 amino acids. Germline CDR1 is SGHRS and CDR2 is YFSETQ. V lost 2 bases and J lost 0, with 20 bases in between. Here the CDR3 reads CASSLYRDLTLANYGYTF. CDR3 coding DNA: TGCGCCAGCAGCTTATACAGGGACCTCACCCTAGCTAACTATGGCTACACCTTC. Full variable domain (outside the CDR3, taken from reference TRBV5-1 and TRBJ1-2): KAGVTQTPRYLIKTRGQQVTLSCSPISGHRSVSWYQQTPGQGLQFLFEYFSETQRNKGNFPGRFSGRQFSNSRSEMNVSTLELGDSALYLCASSLYRDLTLANYGYTFGSGTRLTVV.

The chain recombines TRBV11-2 with TRBJ2-1, with D unresolved. Trimming left V 6 bases short and J 9 bases short, with 12 bases between. The germline V gene has CDR1 SGHAT and CDR2 FQNNGV. The CDR3 is 12 amino acids. The CDR3 region has the DNA TGTGCCAGCAGTCAATTGACCGTTGAGCAGTTCTTC. Protein product: CASSQLTVEQFF. Drawing the rest from reference TRBV11-2 and TRBJ2-1, the complete variable domain is EAGVAQSPRYKIIEKRQSVAFWCNPISGHATLYWYQQILGQGPKLLIQFQNNGVVDDSQLPKDRFSAERLKGVDSTLKIQPAKLEDSAVYLCASSQLTVEQFFGPGTRLTVL.

This chain connects TRBV9 to TRBJ2-5, with D possibly being TRBD2 (6 bases). The V end was cut by 2 bases, the J end by 5 bases, with 19 bases between. The germline CDR1 and CDR2 sequences are SGDLS and YYNGEE. CDR3 length: 16 residues. The CDR3 here is CASSVGTSTAGETQYF. Written as DNA, the CDR3 is TGTGCCAGCAGCGTGGGAACTAGCACTGCGGGGGAGACCCAGTACTTC.

The genes are TRBV7-9 and TRBJ2-7; D gene ambiguous. The V and J ends lost 1 base and 3 bases respectively, with 10 bases between them. The CDR3 length is 14 residues. From germline, CDR1 is SEHNR and CDR2 FQNEAQ (reference sequence). CDR3 amino acids: CASSLGTANYEQYF. CDR3 coding DNA: TGTGCCAGCAGCTTAGGGACCGCGAACTACGAGCAGTACTTC.

This chain connects TRBV5-6 to TRBJ1-1, with D tentatively TRBD1 (6 bases). CDR1 and CDR2 (germline): SGHDT, YYEEEE. The ends were cut back, 3 bases at V and 0 bases at J, with 15 bases in the middle. The CDR3 consists of 16 residues. The CDR3 DNA sequence: TGTGCCAGCAGCTGGGGGGGCAGAACCATGAACACTGAAGCTTTCTTT. Protein product: CASSWGGRTMNTEAFF.

This clone was recorded a few times. The J gene is TRBJ2-7, the V gene TRBV7-9; a possible D gene is TRBD1 (5 bases). The CDR3 covers 14 residues. V dropped 7 bases and J dropped 1 base, with 14 bases sitting between them. From germline, CDR1 is SEHNR and CDR2 FQNEAQ (reference sequence). The CDR3 bases are TGTGCCAGCACATCCCCCAGGGTTTCCTACGAGCAGTACTTC. Residues: CASTSPRVSYEQYF.

This rearrangement joins TRBV28 to TRBJ2-3; D is unclear. CDR1 and CDR2 from the germline V gene are MDHEN and SYDVKM. V was trimmed by 7 bases and J by 5 bases, leaving 22 bases between them. The CDR3 has 16 residues. The CDR3 here is CASIPNSVAQRDTQYF. The DNA for the CDR3 is TGTGCCAGCATCCCGAACTCGGTAGCCCAAAGAGATACGCAGTATTTT. Using reference TRBV28 and TRBJ2-3 for the parts outside the CDR3, the full variable domain is DVKVTQSSRYLVKRTGEKVFLECVQDMDHENMFWYRQDPGLGLRLIYFSYDVKMKEKGDIPEGYSVSREKKERFSLILESASTNQTSMYLCASIPNSVAQRDTQYFGPGTRLTVL.

The chain combines TRBV7-3 with TRBJ2-2; 8 bases match TRBD1. CDR1 is SGHTA, CDR2 FQGTGA, per germline. Trimming took 5 bases from V and 4 from J; bases not matched to a gene: 6. The CDR3 runs 15 residues. The CDR3 sequence: CASSIRQGFTGELFF. CDR3 DNA sequence: TGTGCCAGCAGCATCCGACAGGGGTTCACCGGGGAGCTGTTTTTT.

The V call is TRBV4-2, the J call TRBJ2-6; D not certain. V was trimmed by 2 bases and J by 0 bases, leaving 5 bases between them. CDR1 LGHNA and CDR2 YNFKEQ come from the germline V gene. The CDR3 runs 15 residues. The CDR3 coding sequence is TGTGCCAGCAGCCAATTTTTCTCTGGGGCCAACGTCCTGACTTTC. The encoded protein is CASSQFFSGANVLTF.

V usage is TRBV6-6 and J usage is TRBJ2-2, with TRBD1 identical over 9 bases. The CDR3 runs to 15 residues. CDR1 and CDR2 from the germline V gene are MNHNY and SVGAGI (reference sequence). V shed 5 bases, J shed 2 bases, and the junction held 3 bases outside the gene matches. The CDR3 reads CASSPTGGNTGELFF. The CDR3 DNA reads TGTGCCAGCAGTCCGACAGGGGGAAACACCGGGGAGCTGTTTTTT.